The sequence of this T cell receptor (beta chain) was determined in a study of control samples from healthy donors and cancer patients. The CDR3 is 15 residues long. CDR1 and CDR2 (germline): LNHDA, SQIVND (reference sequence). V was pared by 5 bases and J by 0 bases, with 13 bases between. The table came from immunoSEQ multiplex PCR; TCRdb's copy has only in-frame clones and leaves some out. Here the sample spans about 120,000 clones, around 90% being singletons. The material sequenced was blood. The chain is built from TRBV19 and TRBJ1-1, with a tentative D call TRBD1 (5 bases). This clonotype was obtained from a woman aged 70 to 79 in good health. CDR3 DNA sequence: TGTGCCAGTAGTCACTCGACAGTCTTGAACACTGAAGCTTTCTTT. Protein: CASSHSTVLNTEAFF.